The 8 T cell receptor beta chains below come from one sample, sequenced in a study of cytomegalovirus exposure and HLA in healthy donors. Use of 60 Vbeta and 13 Jbeta primers characterized the PCR. Data came from immunoSEQ multiplex PCR; TCRdb stores just in-frame clones and leaves some out. The data show 120,000 to 150,000 clones, with roughly 78% seen just once and over 2.5% held by the top ten. Material: PBMCs. These TCRs come from a middle-aged man in good health and CMV-seropositive.

The chain carries TRBV11-2 and TRBJ2-7; D is possibly TRBD2 (5 bases). The V end was cut by 1 base, the J end by 0 bases, with 10 bases between. CDR3 length: 15 amino acids. Germline V lookup: CDR1 SGHAT, CDR2 FQNNGV. CDR3 sequence reads: CASSLVPGSSYEQYF. The CDR3 DNA reads as TGTGCCAGCAGCTTAGTGCCGGGATCCTCCTACGAGCAGTACTTC.

V gene TRBV27 combines with J gene TRBJ2-5; 9 bases match TRBD1. In germline, CDR1 is MNHEY, CDR2 SMNVEV (reference sequence). The V segment lost 1 base and the J segment 5 bases; nucleotides outside the gene matches: 8. This CDR3 spans 16 amino acids. As DNA, the CDR3 is TGTGCCAGCAGTTTATGGGGACAGGGAGAAGGGGAGACCCAGTACTTC. This codes for CASSLWGQGEGETQYF.

The chain uses TRBV28 and TRBJ2-1, with 12 positions matching TRBD2. Trimming took 4 bases from V and 8 from J; bases not matched to a gene: 12. This CDR3 contains 17 residues. Per germline, CDR1 MDHEN and CDR2 SYDVKM. The CDR3 reads CASSSGPASGRADEQFF. CDR3 nucleotide sequence: TGTGCCAGCAGTTCAGGGCCTGCTAGCGGGAGGGCGGATGAGCAGTTCTTC.

This clone showed up just once. The junction does not match germline at one end; this may be a read error. V gene TRBV30 combines with J gene TRBJ2-1; D unclear. The CDR3 spans 12 residues. CDR1 is GTSNPN, CDR2 SVGIG, per germline (reference sequence). Written as DNA, the CDR3 is TGTGCCTGGAGGCTAGTAATAAATGAGCGGTTCTTC. This encodes CAWRLVINERFF. Full variable domain (remainder filled in from reference TRBV30 and TRBJ2-1): SQTIHQWPATLVQPVGSPLSLECTVEGTSNPNLYWYRQAAGRGLQLLFYSVGIGQISSEVPQNLSASRPQDRQFILSSKKLLLSDSGFYLCAWRLVINERFFGPGTRLTVL.

The gene calls are TRBV10-2 and TRBJ2-2; 14 bases are shared with TRBD2. The CDR3 is 16 residues long. V lost 6 bases to trimming and J lost 3 bases; unmatched junction nucleotides: 3. Germline loops: CDR1 WSHSY, CDR2 SAAADI. The CDR3 DNA sequence: TGCGCCAGCAGGGGACTAGCGGGAGCAGACACCGGGGAGCTGTTTTTT. This sequence encodes CASRGLAGADTGELFF.

Of note for this clone: In the same sample, other DNA sequences code for this CDR3. The genes are TRBV6-5 and TRBJ1-3, with D unclear. Between the trimmed V and J ends, which lost 6 bases and 0 bases, there was a span of 12 bases. Germline values: CDR1 MNHEY, CDR2 SVGAGI. There are 15 residues in the CDR3. The CDR3 DNA sequence: TGTGCCAGCAGCTACACGGGGAGCTCTGGAAACACCATATATTTT. It is translated as CASSYTGSSGNTIYF.

The chain couples TRBV29-1 to TRBJ2-1; D is possibly TRBD2 (8 bases). The CDR3 spans 13 residues. Per the germline V gene, CDR1 is SQVTM and CDR2 is ANQGSEA. Trimming pared 5 bases from V and 7 bases from J, leaving 15 bases between. The DNA of the CDR3 is TGCAGCGTTTCGGGAGGGGGCAGGAATGAGCAGTTCTTC. Its protein is CSVSGGGRNEQFF.

The chain carries TRBV28 and TRBJ2-7; D ambiguous. Trimming took 7 bases from V and 2 from J, leaving 15 bases between them. CDR1 and CDR2 (germline): MDHEN, SYDVKM. The CDR3 loop spans 14 amino acids. Here the CDR3 DNA reads TGTGCCAGCACCCCTGGGTCAGGCACCTACGAGCAGTACTTC. Translation: CASTPGSGTYEQYF.